This T cell receptor (beta chain) was captured by sequencing in a study of blood T cells in healthy people across ages. Overall study: When template switching was applied, about one barcoded beta molecule was captured per two T cells. Study-wide results and caveats: Roughly linear declines in TCR beta diversity per million T cells occurred with age.

CDR1 is SGHTA, CDR2 FQGNSA, per germline. The CDR3 is 20 amino acids. V dropped 5 bases and J dropped 1; count of bases not matched to a gene: 16. With a J-beta primer mix and a sample-barcoded 5' primer, a second PCR ran roughly 6 to 12 cycles. Each CDR3 protein gets one entry after TCRdb re-called the 5' RACE reads with MiXCR. The repertoire consists of around 780,000 distinct CDR3 sequences, with roughly 50% occurring once and the leading ten covering 20% to 30%. Every donor contributed around 10 milliliters of peripheral blood by blood draw. In each sample, at least 6 million PBMCs were isolated. Turning to this clonotype: Its antigen remains unidentified.

The chain employs TRBV7-2 and TRBJ2-6; 8 bases map to TRBD2. The source material was blood. This clonotype originated in a man aged 40-49 years in good health. CDR3 amino acids: CASSGLAAKGRSSGANVLTF. The DNA for the CDR3 is TGTGCCAGCAGCGGACTAGCAGCTAAGGGACGGTCATCTGGGGCCAACGTCCTGACTTTC.